This T cell receptor (beta chain) was captured in a study of identical twins. No donor was unhealthy or non-Caucasian. The CDR3 contains 16 residues. With 5 bases removed from V and 1 base from J, the gap between germline ends came to 17 bases. Germline CDR1 SEHNR, CDR2 FQNEAQ (reference sequence). A single record per CDR3 protein comes from TCRdb applying MiXCR to the 5' RACE reads. The table records hundreds of thousands of distinct CDR3 sequences, roughly 12% of them present only once. This sample was also put to use in a study of yellow fever vaccine responses in identical twins. That report adds: Twins reportedly mounted vaccine T cell responses that seemed partly convergent, partly personalized.

The genes are TRBV7-9 and TRBJ2-5, with D possibly matching TRBD2 (6 bases). The origin of this receptor is a woman younger than 35 in good health. The source material was CD8+ T cells sorted from blood. CDR3 DNA sequence: TGTGCCAGCAGCACGCTTACGGAGGGGACCCAAGAGACCCAGTACTTC. Residues: CASSTLTEGTQETQYF. Full variable domain (outside the CDR3, taken from reference TRBV7-9 and TRBJ2-5): DTGVSQNPRHKITKRGQNVTFRCDPISEHNRLYWYRQTLGQGPEFLTYFQNEAQLEKSRLLSDRFSAERPKGSFSTLEIQRTEQGDSAMYLCASSTLTEGTQETQYFGPGTRLLVL.